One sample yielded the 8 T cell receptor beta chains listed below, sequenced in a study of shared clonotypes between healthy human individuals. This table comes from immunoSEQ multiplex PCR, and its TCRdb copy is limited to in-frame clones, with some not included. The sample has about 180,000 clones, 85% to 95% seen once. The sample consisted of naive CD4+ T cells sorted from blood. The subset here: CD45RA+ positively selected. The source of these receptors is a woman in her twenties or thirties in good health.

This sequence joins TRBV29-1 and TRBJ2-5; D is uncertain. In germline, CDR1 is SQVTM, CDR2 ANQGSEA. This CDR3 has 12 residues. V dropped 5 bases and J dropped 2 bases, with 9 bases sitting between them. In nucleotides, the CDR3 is TGCAGCGTTTTGCCTAGACAAGAGACCCAGTACTTC. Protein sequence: CSVLPRQETQYF.

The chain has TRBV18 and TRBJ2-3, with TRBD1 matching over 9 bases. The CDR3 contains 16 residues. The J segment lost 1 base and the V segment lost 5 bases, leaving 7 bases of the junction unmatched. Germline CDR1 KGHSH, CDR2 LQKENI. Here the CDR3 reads CASSSYRGRGTDTQYF. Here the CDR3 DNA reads TGTGCCAGCTCATCTTACAGGGGGCGCGGCACAGATACGCAGTATTTT.

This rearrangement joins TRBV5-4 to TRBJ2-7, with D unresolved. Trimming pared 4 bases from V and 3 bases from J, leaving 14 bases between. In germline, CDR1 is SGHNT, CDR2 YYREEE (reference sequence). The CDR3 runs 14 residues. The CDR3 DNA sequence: TGTGCCAGCAGCCCCCAGACGACACTCTACGAGCAGTACTTC. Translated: CASSPQTTLYEQYF.

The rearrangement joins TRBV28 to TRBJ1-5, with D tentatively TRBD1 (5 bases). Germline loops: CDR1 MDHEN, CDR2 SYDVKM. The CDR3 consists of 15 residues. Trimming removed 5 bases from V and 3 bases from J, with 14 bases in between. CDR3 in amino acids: CASSLTGPHNQPQHF. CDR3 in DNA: TGTGCCAGCAGTCTAACGGGACCGCACAATCAGCCCCAGCATTTT.

CDR3 coding DNA: TGTGCCAGTAGCCGGGCAGGGGATACCGGGGAGCTGTTTTTT. Translating it yields CASSRAGDTGELFF. The rearrangement uses TRBV19 and TRBJ2-2; a weak D match, TRBD1 (6 bases). CDR3 length equals 14 residues. Germline CDR1 reads LNHDA; CDR2 reads SQIVND (reference sequence). V dropped 6 bases and J dropped 5 bases, with 13 bases sitting between them.

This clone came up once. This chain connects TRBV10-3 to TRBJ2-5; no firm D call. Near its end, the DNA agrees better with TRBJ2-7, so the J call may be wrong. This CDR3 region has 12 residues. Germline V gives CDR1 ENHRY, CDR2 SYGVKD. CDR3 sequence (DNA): TGTGCCATCAGTACCAGCTCCTACGAGCAGTACTTC. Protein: CAISTSSYEQYF.

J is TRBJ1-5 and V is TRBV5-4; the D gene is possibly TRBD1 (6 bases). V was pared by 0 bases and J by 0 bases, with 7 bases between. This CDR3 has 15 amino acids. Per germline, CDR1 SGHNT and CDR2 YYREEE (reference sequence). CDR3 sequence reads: CASSLEGDSNQPQHF. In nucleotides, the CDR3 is TGTGCCAGCAGCTTGGAGGGGGATAGCAATCAGCCCCAGCATTTT.

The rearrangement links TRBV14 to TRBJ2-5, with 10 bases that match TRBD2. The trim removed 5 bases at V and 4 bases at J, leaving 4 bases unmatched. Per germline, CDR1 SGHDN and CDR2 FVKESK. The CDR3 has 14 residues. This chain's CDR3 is CASSGRTSGETQYF. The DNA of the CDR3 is TGTGCCAGCAGCGGACGGACTAGCGGAGAGACCCAGTACTTC.